The present T cell receptor beta chain was sequenced within a study of blood T cell repertoires in COVID-19. This CDR3 contains 14 residues. CDR1 is MDHEN, CDR2 SYDVKM, per germline. With 6 bases clipped from V and 4 bases from J, the junction kept 5 bases outside the gene matches. The table came from immunoSEQ multiplex PCR; TCRdb's copy has only in-frame clones and leaves some out. The data show about half a million clones, approximately 85% seen once. The chain recombines TRBV28 with TRBJ2-5; 10 nucleotides align to TRBD2. Sample: peripheral blood. This receptor was identified in a human donor in a cohort sampled during active COVID-19. In DNA, the CDR3 is TGTGCCAGCAGATCCCGACTAGCGGGAGAGACCCAGTACTTC. It translates to CASRSRLAGETQYF.